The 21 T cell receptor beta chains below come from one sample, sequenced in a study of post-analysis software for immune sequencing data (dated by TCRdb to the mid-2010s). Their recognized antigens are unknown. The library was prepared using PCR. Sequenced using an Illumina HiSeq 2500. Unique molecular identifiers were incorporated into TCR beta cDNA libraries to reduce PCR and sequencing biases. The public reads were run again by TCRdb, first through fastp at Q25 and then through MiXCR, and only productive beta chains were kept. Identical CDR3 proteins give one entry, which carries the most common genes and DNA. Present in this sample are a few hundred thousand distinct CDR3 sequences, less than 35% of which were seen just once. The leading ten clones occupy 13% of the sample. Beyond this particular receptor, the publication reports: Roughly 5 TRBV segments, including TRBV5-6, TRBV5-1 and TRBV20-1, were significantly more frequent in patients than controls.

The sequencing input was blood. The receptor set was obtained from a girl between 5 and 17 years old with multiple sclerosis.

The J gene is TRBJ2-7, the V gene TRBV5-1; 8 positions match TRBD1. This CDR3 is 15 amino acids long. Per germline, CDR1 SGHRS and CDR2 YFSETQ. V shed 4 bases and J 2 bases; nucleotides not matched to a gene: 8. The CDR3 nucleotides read TGCGCCAGCAGCATTCAAGGGACAGGCCCCTACGAGCAGTACTTC. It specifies CASSIQGTGPYEQYF.

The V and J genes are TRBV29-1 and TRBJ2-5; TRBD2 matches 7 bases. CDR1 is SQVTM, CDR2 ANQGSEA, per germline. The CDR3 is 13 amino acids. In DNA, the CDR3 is TGCAGTGCCGTCCCCAGGGAGGGAGAGACCCAGTACTTC. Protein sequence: CSAVPREGETQYF.

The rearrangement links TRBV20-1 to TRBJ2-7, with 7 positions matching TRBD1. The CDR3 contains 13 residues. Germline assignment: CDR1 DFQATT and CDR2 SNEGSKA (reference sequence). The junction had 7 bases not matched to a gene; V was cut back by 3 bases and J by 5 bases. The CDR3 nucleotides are TGCAGTGCTAGGGAGACAGGGCTCCACGAGCAGTACTTC. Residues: CSARETGLHEQYF.

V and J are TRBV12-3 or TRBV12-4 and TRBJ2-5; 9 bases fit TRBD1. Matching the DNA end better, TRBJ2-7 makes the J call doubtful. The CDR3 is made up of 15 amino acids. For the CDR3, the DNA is TGTGCCAGCCCCCGGGGACAGGGTGCCTACTACGAGCAGTACTTC. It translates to CASPRGQGAYYEQYF.

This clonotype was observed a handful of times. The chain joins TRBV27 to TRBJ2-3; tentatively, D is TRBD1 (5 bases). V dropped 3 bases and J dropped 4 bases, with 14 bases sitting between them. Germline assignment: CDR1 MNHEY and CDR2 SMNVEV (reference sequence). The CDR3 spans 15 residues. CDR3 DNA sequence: TGTGCCAGCAGTTTCTCCCCGTGGGGCCCAGATACGCAGTATTTT. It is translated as CASSFSPWGPDTQYF.

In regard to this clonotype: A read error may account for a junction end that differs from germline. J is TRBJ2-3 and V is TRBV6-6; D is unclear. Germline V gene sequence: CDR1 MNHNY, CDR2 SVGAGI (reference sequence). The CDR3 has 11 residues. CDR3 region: CASSYPDTQFF. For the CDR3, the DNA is TGTGCCAGCAGTTACCCAGATACGCAGTTTTTT.

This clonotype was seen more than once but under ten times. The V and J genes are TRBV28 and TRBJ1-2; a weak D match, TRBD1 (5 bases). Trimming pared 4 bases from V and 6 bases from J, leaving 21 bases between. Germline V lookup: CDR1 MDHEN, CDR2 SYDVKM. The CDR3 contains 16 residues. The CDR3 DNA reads TGTGCCAGCAGTTCCCCCGTGGGACTCGGAACCCATGGCTACACCTTC. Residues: CASSSPVGLGTHGYTF.

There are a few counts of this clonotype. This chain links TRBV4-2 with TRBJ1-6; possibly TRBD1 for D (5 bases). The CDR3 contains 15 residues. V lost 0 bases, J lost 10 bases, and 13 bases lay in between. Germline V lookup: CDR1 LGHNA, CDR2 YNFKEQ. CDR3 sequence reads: CASSQERREQSPLHF. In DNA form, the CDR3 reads TGTGCCAGCAGCCAAGAGCGCAGGGAGCAATCACCCCTCCACTTT.

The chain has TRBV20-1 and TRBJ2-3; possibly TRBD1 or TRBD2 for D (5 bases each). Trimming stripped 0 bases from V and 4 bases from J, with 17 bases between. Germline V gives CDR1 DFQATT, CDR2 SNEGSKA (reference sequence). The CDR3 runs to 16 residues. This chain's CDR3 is CSARDRGSISPDTQYF. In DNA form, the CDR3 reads TGCAGTGCTAGAGATCGGGGCTCAATAAGCCCAGATACGCAGTATTTT.

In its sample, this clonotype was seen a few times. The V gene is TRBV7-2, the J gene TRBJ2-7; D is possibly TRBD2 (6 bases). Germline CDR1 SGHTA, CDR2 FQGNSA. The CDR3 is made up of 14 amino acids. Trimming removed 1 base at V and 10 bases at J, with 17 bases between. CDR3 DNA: TGTGCCAGCAGCTTAGGGGACTCGATCGCACCCCAGTACTTC. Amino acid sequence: CASSLGDSIAPQYF.

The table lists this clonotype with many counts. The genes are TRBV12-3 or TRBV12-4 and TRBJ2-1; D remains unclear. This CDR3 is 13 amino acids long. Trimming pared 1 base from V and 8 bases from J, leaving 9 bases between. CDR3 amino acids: CASSLVLWDEQFF. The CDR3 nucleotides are TGTGCCAGCAGTTTAGTCCTGTGGGATGAGCAGTTCTTC.

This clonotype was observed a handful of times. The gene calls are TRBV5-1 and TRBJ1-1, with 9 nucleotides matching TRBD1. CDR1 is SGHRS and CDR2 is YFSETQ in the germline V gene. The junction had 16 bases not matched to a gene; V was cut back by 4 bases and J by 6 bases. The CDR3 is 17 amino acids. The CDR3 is CASSAVGQGLLWAEAFF. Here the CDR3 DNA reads TGCGCCAGCAGCGCCGTGGGACAGGGACTTTTGTGGGCTGAAGCTTTCTTT.

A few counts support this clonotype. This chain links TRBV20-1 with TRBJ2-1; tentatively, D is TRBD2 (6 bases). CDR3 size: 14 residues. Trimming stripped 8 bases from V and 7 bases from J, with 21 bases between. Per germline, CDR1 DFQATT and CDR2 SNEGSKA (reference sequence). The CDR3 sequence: CSPEAGKYVNEQFF. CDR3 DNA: TGCAGTCCGGAGGCGGGAAAGTACGTGAATGAGCAGTTCTTC.

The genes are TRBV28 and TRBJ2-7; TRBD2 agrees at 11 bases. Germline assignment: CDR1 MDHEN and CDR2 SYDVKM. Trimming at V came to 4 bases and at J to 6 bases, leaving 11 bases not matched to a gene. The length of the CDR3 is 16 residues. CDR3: CASSSPQLAGASEQYF. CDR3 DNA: TGTGCCAGCAGTTCCCCACAACTAGCGGGGGCGAGCGAGCAGTACTTC.

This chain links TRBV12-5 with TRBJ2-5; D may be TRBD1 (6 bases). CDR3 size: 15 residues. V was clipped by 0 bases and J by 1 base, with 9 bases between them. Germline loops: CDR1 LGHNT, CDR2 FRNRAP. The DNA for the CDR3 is TGTGCTAGTGGTTTGGTCGCCAGGGGCCAAGAGACCCAGTACTTC. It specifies CASGLVARGQETQYF.

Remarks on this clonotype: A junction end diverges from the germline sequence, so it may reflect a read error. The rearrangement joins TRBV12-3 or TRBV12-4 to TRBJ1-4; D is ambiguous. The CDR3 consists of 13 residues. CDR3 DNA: TGTGCCAGCAGTTTTTCAGAGAATGAAAAACGGTTTTTT. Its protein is CASSFSENEKRFF.

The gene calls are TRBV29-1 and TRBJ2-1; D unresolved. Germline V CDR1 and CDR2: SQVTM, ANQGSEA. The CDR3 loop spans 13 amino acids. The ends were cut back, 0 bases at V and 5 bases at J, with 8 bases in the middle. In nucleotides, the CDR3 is TGCAGCGTTGAAGAGCAAGAGGACAATGAGCAGTTCTTC. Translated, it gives CSVEEQEDNEQFF.

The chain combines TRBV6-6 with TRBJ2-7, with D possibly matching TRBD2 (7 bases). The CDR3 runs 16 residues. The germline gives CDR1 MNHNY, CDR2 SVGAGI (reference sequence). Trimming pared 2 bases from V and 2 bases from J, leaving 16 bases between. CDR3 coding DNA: TGTGCCAGCAGTTACCCCATGGGGGGGGCCCCCTACGAGCAGTACTTC. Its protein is CASSYPMGGAPYEQYF.

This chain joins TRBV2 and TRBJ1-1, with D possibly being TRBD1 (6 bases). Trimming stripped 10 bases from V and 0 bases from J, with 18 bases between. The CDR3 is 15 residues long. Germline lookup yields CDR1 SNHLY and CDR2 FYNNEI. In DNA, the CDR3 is TGTGCCACTCAGAGGGACACATTGATGAACACTGAAGCTTTCTTT. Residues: CATQRDTLMNTEAFF.

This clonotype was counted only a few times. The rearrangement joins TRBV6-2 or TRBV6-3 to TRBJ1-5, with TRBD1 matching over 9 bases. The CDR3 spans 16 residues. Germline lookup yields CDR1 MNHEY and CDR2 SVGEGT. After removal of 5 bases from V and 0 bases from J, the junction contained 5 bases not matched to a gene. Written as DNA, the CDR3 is TGTGCCAGCAGTCGGGACAGGGACTATAGCAATCAGCCCCAGCATTTT. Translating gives CASSRDRDYSNQPQHF.

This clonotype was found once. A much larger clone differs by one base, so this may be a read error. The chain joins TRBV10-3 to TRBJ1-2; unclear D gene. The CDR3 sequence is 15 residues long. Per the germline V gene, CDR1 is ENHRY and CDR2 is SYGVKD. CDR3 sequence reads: CAVSESWQDGYGYTF. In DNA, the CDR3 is TGTGCCGTCAGTGAGTCGTGGCAGGACGGATATGGCTACACCTTC.